The 29 T cell receptor beta chains in this list originate from one sample, sequenced in a study of T cell repertoires in cytomegalovirus infection (dated by TCRdb to the late 2010s). Sequencing used an Illumina HiSeq 1500. The public reads were reanalyzed by TCRdb: fastp trimming at Q25, MiXCR alignment, in-frame beta chains only. Under each unique CDR3 protein, matching rows form one entry showing the most common genes and DNA. Across this sample there are around 130,000 distinct CDR3 sequences, with 20% to 30% seen only once. The ten largest clones capture about a third of the sample. No antigen is known for these receptors. The sample comprised PBMCs, sequenced either directly or after in vitro stimulation (not recorded which). These receptors came from a human donor in good health (CMV status not recorded). Some clones in this sample may be carry-over from other donors' samples.

This clonotype was detected many times. The chain links TRBV7-6 to TRBJ2-5; 8 bases align to TRBD2. Germline CDR1 and CDR2: SGHVS and FNYEAQ. V lost 10 bases and J lost 4; bases outside the gene matches: 23. This CDR3 has 18 amino acids. DNA of the CDR3: TGTGCCACCCTCTTTCCAGGCGGGAGGAAGGGGGTCGGAGAGACCCAGTACTTC. Encoded protein: CATLFPGGRKGVGETQYF.

The chain carries TRBV4-1 and TRBJ2-1, with D possibly being TRBD2 (7 bases). Germline V gene data show CDR1 as MGHRA and CDR2 as YSYEKL. CDR3 length: 17 residues. V was clipped by 0 bases and J by 1 base, with 13 bases between them. The CDR3 DNA is TGCGCCAGCAGCCAAGAAGGGGGGGGGGCTTCCTACAATGAGCAGTTCTTC. Its translation is CASSQEGGGASYNEQFF.

With regard to this clonotype: A much larger clone differs from this one at a single base, so this may be a read error. The chain couples TRBV12-3 or TRBV12-4 to TRBJ2-4, with 7 positions matching TRBD1. The CDR3 is made up of 16 amino acids. V lost 5 bases, J lost 0 bases, and 7 bases stayed unmatched. The CDR3 DNA sequence: TGTGCCAGCAGTCCCGGGACAGCGCTAGCCAAAAACATTCAGTACTTC. Amino acid sequence: CASSPGTALAKNIQYF.

This clonotype was seen at least ten times. V usage is TRBV12-5 and J usage is TRBJ1-1; D not resolved. Germline V CDR1 and CDR2: LGHNT, FRNRAP. V lost 5 bases and J 0 bases, leaving 10 bases between the germline ends. The CDR3 is 14 residues long. The CDR3 loop reads CASGPNLMNTEAFF. CDR3 DNA: TGTGCTAGTGGTCCCAATCTTATGAACACTGAAGCTTTCTTT.

The chain links TRBV9 to TRBJ2-7, with 8 bases that match TRBD2. The V gene end was trimmed by 0 bases and the J gene end by 7 bases; junction bases not matched to a gene: 9. This CDR3 region has 15 residues. The germline V gene encodes CDR1 SGDLS and CDR2 YYNGEE. The CDR3 here is CASSVGAGVGREQYF. Written as DNA, the CDR3 is TGTGCCAGCAGCGTAGGAGCGGGAGTCGGTCGGGAGCAGTACTTC.

This clonotype showed up just a few times. The chain employs TRBV28 and TRBJ1-1; D gene unclear. Germline lookup yields CDR1 MDHEN and CDR2 SYDVKM. This CDR3 contains 15 residues. V gave up 7 bases and J gave up 10 bases, with 25 bases separating them. CDR3 region: CASKTGQLDPSGAFF. The DNA of the CDR3 is TGTGCCAGCAAAACCGGGCAGCTAGACCCCTCGGGAGCTTTCTTT.

The V and J genes are TRBV6-5 and TRBJ1-5; no reliable D call. CDR3 size: 15 residues. Germline V CDR1 and CDR2: MNHEY, SVGAGI. V was trimmed by 6 bases and J by 0 bases, leaving 12 bases between them. The CDR3 nucleotides are TGTGCCAGCAGCCCATTCAGAGGTAGCAATCAGCCCCAGCATTTT. Protein product: CASSPFRGSNQPQHF.

The genes are TRBV6-6 and TRBJ2-7; possibly TRBD2 for D (5 bases). The CDR3 covers 12 residues. Between the trimmed V and J ends, which lost 6 bases and 0 bases, there was a span of 6 bases. CDR1 is MNHNY, CDR2 SVGAGI, per germline (reference sequence). This CDR3 reads CASSRDSYEQYF. In nucleotides, the CDR3 is TGTGCCAGCAGCCGGGACTCCTACGAGCAGTACTTC.

The chain is built from TRBV28 and TRBJ2-1; no definite D call. Trimming took off 3 bases at V and 7 bases at J, with 13 bases between the two ends. Germline V gene data show CDR1 as MDHEN and CDR2 as SYDVKM. The CDR3 runs to 14 residues. This chain's CDR3 is CASSLDLGWNEQFF. DNA of the CDR3: TGTGCCAGCAGTTTGGATCTCGGTTGGAATGAGCAGTTCTTC.

This clonotype was seen ten or more times. V is TRBV27 and J is TRBJ2-1, with TRBD2 matching 8 bases. The CDR3 covers 17 residues. The V and J ends lost 4 bases and 0 bases, in that order; junction bases with no gene match: 8. Germline CDR1 reads MNHEY; CDR2 reads SMNVEV (reference sequence). The chain's CDR3 is CASSSRLLADSYNEQFF. CDR3 bases: TGTGCCAGCAGTTCCCGATTACTAGCGGACTCCTACAATGAGCAGTTCTTC.

The CDR3 nucleotides are TGTGCCAGCAGCTTAGTCAGGGCGACGAACACTGAAGCTTTCTTT. Protein: CASSLVRATNTEAFF. This rearrangement joins TRBV7-2 to TRBJ1-1; TRBD1 might be the D (5 bases). CDR1 and CDR2 (germline): SGHTA, FQGNSA. The length of the CDR3 is 15 residues. The ends were cut back, 1 base at V and 1 base at J, with 10 bases in the middle.

The chain recombines TRBV7-2 with TRBJ1-5, with 7 bases matching TRBD1. Per germline, CDR1 SGHTA and CDR2 FQGNSA. The CDR3 is 16 residues long. The J segment lost 2 bases and the V segment lost 3 bases, leaving 7 bases of the junction unmatched. DNA for the CDR3: TGTGCCAGCAGCTTGGGAGGGACAGCCGGCAATCAGCCCCAGCATTTT. Its protein product is CASSLGGTAGNQPQHF.

The chain carries TRBV6-5 and TRBJ2-1; 9 positions match TRBD2. Germline V gives CDR1 MNHEY, CDR2 SVGAGI. V trimming: 6 bases; J trimming: 4 bases; junction bases outside the gene matches: 10. CDR3 length equals 16 residues. CDR3 DNA sequence: TGTGCCAGCAGAAAGCGGACTAGCGAACCATACAATGAGCAGTTCTTC. Amino acid sequence: CASRKRTSEPYNEQFF.

The chain employs TRBV11-1 and TRBJ1-6; TRBD1 matches 8 bases. Germline assignment: CDR1 SGHAT and CDR2 FQDESV (reference sequence). J lost 8 bases, V lost 5 bases, and 5 bases had no gene match. This CDR3 is built from 14 residues. In DNA form, the CDR3 reads TGTGCCAGCAGCCGAGGACAGGGTGATTCACCCCTCCACTTT. This translates into CASSRGQGDSPLHF.

This clonotype was observed a few times. The genes are TRBV7-9 and TRBJ2-5; D uncertain. With 4 bases removed from V and 0 bases from J, the gap between germline ends came to 9 bases. CDR1 and CDR2 from the germline V gene are SEHNR and FQNEAQ (reference sequence). This CDR3 has 14 residues. Here the CDR3 DNA reads TGTGCCAGCAGCTATCAGATATACCAAGAGACCCAGTACTTC. Translating it yields CASSYQIYQETQYF.

The chain couples TRBV7-9 to TRBJ1-1, with D possibly matching TRBD1 (5 bases). Trimming removed 6 bases from V and 1 base from J, with 21 bases in between. Germline lookup yields CDR1 SEHNR and CDR2 FQNEAQ (reference sequence). CDR3 length: 17 amino acids. CDR3 coding DNA: TGTGCCAGCAGTCCGGATCTAGGACAACCGAAGAACACTGAAGCTTTCTTT. The encoded protein is CASSPDLGQPKNTEAFF.

This clonotype was counted only a few times. CDR3 in amino acids: CASSFGLAGTDTQYF. CDR3 in DNA: TGCGCCAGCAGTTTTGGACTAGCGGGGACAGATACGCAGTATTTT. The V gene is TRBV5-1, the J gene TRBJ2-3, with 12 bases that match TRBD2. V gave up 5 bases and J gave up 3 bases; unmatched junction bases: 4. This CDR3 spans 15 amino acids. CDR1 is SGHRS and CDR2 is YFSETQ in the germline V gene.

This clonotype was seen only a few times. The V gene is TRBV2, the J gene TRBJ2-3; D may be TRBD1 or TRBD2 (5 bases each). Germline-derived CDR1 and CDR2 are SNHLY and FYNNEI. The V and J ends lost 6 bases and 2 bases respectively, with 12 bases between them. The CDR3 runs to 14 residues. CDR3 sequence reads: CASRRGPNTDTQYF. Here the CDR3 DNA reads TGTGCCAGCAGGAGGGGTCCCAACACAGATACGCAGTATTTT.

V is TRBV5-8 and J is TRBJ1-5, with 8 bases identical to TRBD1. The V segment lost 2 bases and the J segment 2 bases; nucleotides outside the gene matches: 9. Germline lookup yields CDR1 SGHTS and CDR2 YDEGEE. The CDR3 extends over 17 amino acids. The CDR3 DNA is TGTGCCAGCAGCTTATACACAGGGGGGGGCGGCAATCAGCCCCAGCATTTT. This encodes CASSLYTGGGGNQPQHF.

The CDR3 protein is CATGGANTGELFF. For the CDR3, the DNA is TGTGCCACCGGGGGGGCGAACACCGGGGAGCTGTTTTTT. The chain joins TRBV15 to TRBJ2-2; TRBD2 matches 7 bases. Germline V gene lookup returns CDR1 LNHNV and CDR2 YYDKDF (reference sequence). The CDR3 runs 13 residues. V was pared by 8 bases and J by 0 bases, with 0 bases of the junction left unmatched.

The table lists this clonotype with a few counts. The J gene is TRBJ2-1, the V gene TRBV7-9, with TRBD2 identical over 10 bases. Trimming removed 9 bases from V and 3 bases from J; junction bases left unmatched: 2. Germline V gene sequence: CDR1 SEHNR, CDR2 FQNEAQ (reference sequence). The CDR3 spans 13 residues. The CDR3 DNA sequence: TGTGCCAGTCGGACTAGCGGCTACAATGAGCAGTTCTTC. Translation gives CASRTSGYNEQFF.

The chain is built from TRBV20-1 and TRBJ1-2, with D unclear. The germline CDR1 and CDR2 sequences are DFQATT and SNEGSKA (reference sequence). Between the trimmed V and J ends, which lost 6 bases and 4 bases, there was a span of 15 bases. The CDR3 covers 13 residues. The CDR3 here is CSASPTDLYGYTF. The CDR3 DNA reads as TGCAGTGCCAGTCCGACGGACCTCTATGGCTACACCTTC.

This clonotype was observed many times. The chain combines TRBV7-8 with TRBJ1-4; D unresolved. V shed 1 base and J shed 14 bases, with 14 bases lying between them. The CDR3 extends over 13 amino acids. Germline assignment: CDR1 SGHVS and CDR2 FQNEAQ. CDR3 sequence: CASSLGPTAMLFF. As DNA, the CDR3 is TGTGCCAGCAGCTTAGGGCCGACTGCCATGCTGTTTTTT.

This clonotype was observed a few times. The V and J genes are TRBV19 and TRBJ1-6; maybe TRBD1 (5 bases). Germline V CDR1 and CDR2: LNHDA, SQIVND (reference sequence). Deletions cut 5 bases from V and 10 bases from J, with 12 bases between. The CDR3 consists of 13 residues. Here the CDR3 reads CASSRQGGSPLHF. CDR3 DNA sequence: TGTGCCAGTAGTCGGCAGGGAGGCTCACCCCTCCACTTT.

This clonotype was observed a few times. The V gene is TRBV24-1, the J gene TRBJ1-5, with 8 bases lining up with TRBD1. Trimming at V came to 3 bases and at J to 0 bases, leaving 9 bases not matched to a gene. This CDR3 is built from 18 residues. Germline V gives CDR1 KGHDR, CDR2 SFDVKD. The CDR3 loop reads CATSDGAPGQDSNQPQHF. The CDR3 DNA is TGTGCCACCAGTGATGGAGCTCCGGGACAGGATAGCAATCAGCCCCAGCATTTT.

The genes are TRBV28 and TRBJ1-5; the D is unclear. In germline, CDR1 is MDHEN, CDR2 SYDVKM. The CDR3 spans 14 residues. V lost 4 bases and J lost 4, with 11 bases in between. DNA for the CDR3: TGTGCCAGCAGTTCGGACTCGTGGAATCAGCCCCAGCATTTT. Its translation is CASSSDSWNQPQHF.

V is TRBV10-3 and J is TRBJ1-6, with a weak D call TRBD1 (5 bases). Germline V gene data show CDR1 as ENHRY and CDR2 as SYGVKD. The CDR3 spans 16 residues. V lost 0 bases to trimming and J lost 6 bases, with 12 bases between them. The CDR3 loop is CAISESQGLGNSPLHF. In nucleotides, the CDR3 is TGTGCCATCAGTGAGTCGCAGGGACTCGGTAATTCACCCCTCCACTTT.

The V and J genes are TRBV19 and TRBJ1-1; D gene uncertain. Per the germline V gene, CDR1 is LNHDA and CDR2 is SQIVND (reference sequence). Trimming cost V 5 bases and J 0 bases, with 13 bases left between them. The CDR3 sequence is 15 residues long. The CDR3 reads CASSLAANLNTEAFF. CDR3 bases: TGTGCCAGTAGTTTGGCAGCCAATTTGAACACTGAAGCTTTCTTT.

The chain couples TRBV10-3 to TRBJ1-1; 9 bases align to TRBD1. Germline CDR1 is ENHRY and CDR2 is SYGVKD. V shed 11 bases, J shed 11 bases, and the junction held 15 bases outside the gene matches. This CDR3 has 13 residues. CDR3 loop: CAVGQGLNSGAFF. Written as DNA, the CDR3 is TGTGCCGTGGGACAGGGCCTGAACAGTGGGGCTTTCTTT.